The clone carrying this TCR beta chain was observed a few times. Its antigen is not known. Germline CDR1 reads MNHEY; CDR2 reads SMNVEV (reference sequence). V was clipped by 5 bases and J by 10 bases; unmatched bases: 12. The CDR3 loop spans 16 amino acids. This entry is derived from a study of shared clonotypes between healthy human individuals. Overall study results and limits: It was the non-shared clonotypes that had lower generation probabilities than clonotypes shared by all four donors. The expectation was that sequencing depth would affect clonotype sharing among donors.

Assay used: immunoSEQ multiplex PCR; TCRdb lists only in-frame clones, some missing. The table lists approximately 110,000 clones, approximately 70% of them singletons. The chain links TRBV27 to TRBJ2-1; 12 bases line up with TRBD2. The TCR was taken from a woman aged 25 to 39 in good health. Sequences were obtained from memory CD8+ T cells sorted from blood. Noted subset: CD45RO+ cells pooled with CCR7-negative TemRA cells. The CDR3 here is CASSIVLAGGLGEQFF. DNA of the CDR3: TGTGCCAGCAGTATCGTCCTAGCGGGAGGGTTGGGCGAGCAGTTCTTC.